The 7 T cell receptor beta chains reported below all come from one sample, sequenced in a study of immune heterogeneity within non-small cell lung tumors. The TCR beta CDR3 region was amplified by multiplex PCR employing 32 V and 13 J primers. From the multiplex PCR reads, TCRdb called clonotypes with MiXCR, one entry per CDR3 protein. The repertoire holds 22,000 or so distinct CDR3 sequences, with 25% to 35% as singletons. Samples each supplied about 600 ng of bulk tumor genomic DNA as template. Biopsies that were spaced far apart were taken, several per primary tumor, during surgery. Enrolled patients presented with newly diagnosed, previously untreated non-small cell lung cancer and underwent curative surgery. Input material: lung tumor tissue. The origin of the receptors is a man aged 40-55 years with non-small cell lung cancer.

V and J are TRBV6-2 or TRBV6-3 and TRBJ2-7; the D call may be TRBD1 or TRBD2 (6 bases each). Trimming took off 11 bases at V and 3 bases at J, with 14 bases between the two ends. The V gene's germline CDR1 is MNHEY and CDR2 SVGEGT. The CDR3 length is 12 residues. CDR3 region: CAAARGRYEQYF. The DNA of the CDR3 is TGTGCCGCTGCTCGGGGGCGCTACGAGCAGTACTTC.

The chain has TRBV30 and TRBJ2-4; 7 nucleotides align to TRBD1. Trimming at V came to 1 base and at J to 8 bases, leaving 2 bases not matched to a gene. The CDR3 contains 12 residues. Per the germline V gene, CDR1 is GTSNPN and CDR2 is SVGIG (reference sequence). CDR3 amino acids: CAWSGGGYIQYF. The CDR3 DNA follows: TGTGCCTGGAGTGGAGGGGGCTACATTCAGTACTTC. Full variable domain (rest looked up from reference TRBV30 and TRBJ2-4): SQTIHQWPATLVQPVGSPLSLECTVEGTSNPNLYWYRQAAGRGLQLLFYSVGIGQISSEVPQNLSASRPQDRQFILSSKKLLLSDSGFYLCAWSGGGYIQYFGAGTRLSVL.

CDR3 residues: CASSVAPGRETQYF. For the CDR3, the DNA is TGTGCCAGCAGCGTAGCCCCAGGGAGAGAGACCCAGTACTTC. V and J are TRBV9 and TRBJ2-5; D tentatively reads TRBD1 or TRBD2 (5 bases each). Trimming removed 0 bases at V and 4 bases at J, with 10 bases between. There are 14 residues in the CDR3. CDR1 is SGDLS and CDR2 is YYNGEE in the germline V gene.

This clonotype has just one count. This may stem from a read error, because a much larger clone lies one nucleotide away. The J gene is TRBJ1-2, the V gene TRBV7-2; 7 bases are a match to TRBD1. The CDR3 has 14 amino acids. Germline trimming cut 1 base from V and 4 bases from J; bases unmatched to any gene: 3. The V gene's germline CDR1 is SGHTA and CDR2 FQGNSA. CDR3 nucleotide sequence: TGTGCCAGCAGCTTAGGGACAGGACCCTATGGCTACACCTTC. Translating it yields CASSLGTGPYGYTF.

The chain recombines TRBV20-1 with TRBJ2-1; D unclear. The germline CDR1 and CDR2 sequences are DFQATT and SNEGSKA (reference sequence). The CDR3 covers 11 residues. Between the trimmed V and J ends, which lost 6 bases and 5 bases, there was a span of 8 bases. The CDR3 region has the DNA TGCAGTGCGAGCCCCCACAATGAGCAGTTCTTC. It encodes CSASPHNEQFF.

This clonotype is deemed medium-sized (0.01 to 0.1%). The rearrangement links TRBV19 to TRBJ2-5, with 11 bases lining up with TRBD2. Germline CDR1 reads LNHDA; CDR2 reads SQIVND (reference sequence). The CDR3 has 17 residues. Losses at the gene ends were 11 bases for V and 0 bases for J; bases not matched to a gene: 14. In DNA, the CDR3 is TGTGCCTCAACTTCGAGGACTAGCGGGCGGTACCAAGAGACCCAGTACTTC. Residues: CASTSRTSGRYQETQYF.

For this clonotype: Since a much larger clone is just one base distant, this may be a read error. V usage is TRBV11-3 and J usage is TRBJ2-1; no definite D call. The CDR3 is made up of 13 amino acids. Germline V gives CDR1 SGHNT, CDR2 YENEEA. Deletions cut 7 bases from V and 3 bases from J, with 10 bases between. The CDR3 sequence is CASIGRHYNEQFF. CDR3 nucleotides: TGTGCCAGCATCGGGCGGCACTACAATGAGCAGTTCTTC. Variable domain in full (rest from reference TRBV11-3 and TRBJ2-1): EAGVVQSPRYKIIEKKQPVAFWCNPISGHNTLYWYLQNLGQGPELLIRYENEEAVDDSQLPKDRFSAERLKGVDSTLKIQPAELGDSAVYLCASIGRHYNEQFFGPGTRLTVL.